This is a list of T cell receptor beta chains from one sample in a study of early T cells in non-severe SARS-CoV-2 infection. TCRdb used MiXCR to reprocess the 5' RACE reads, holding one entry per CDR3 protein. The sample has 49,000 or so distinct CDR3 sequences, around 6% seen once. The sequencing used whole blood, collected at baseline. The receptors stem from an adult who was a healthcare worker with PCR-confirmed SARS-CoV-2 infection or an uninfected control (not recorded which). CDR3s include the opening cysteine and the closing phenylalanine or tryptophan. The D gene is left open where the match is weak. Size is stated for part of the rows, as once, few or many counts, or as a class when the clone is expanded.

J	D	V	size	DNA	CDR3
TRBJ2-7	.	TRBV5-1	many	TGCGCCAGCAGCCCCGATGCCCTTTCCGAGCAGTACTTC	CASSPDALSEQYF
TRBJ2-1	.	TRBV27	many	TGTGCCAAGGATCACGACAGGTCCAACAATGAGCAGTTCTTC	CAKDHDRSNNEQFF
TRBJ1-1	.	TRBV20-1	few	TGCAGTGCTAAACCTTTTGAGGGGGAGCCCCCAGCTGAAGCTTTCTTT	CSAKPFEGEPPAEAFF
TRBJ2-7	.	TRBV10-3	few	TGTGCCATCGGTAAGACCGGGGGTACCTACGAGCAGTACTTC	CAIGKTGGTYEQYF
TRBJ2-2	TRBD1	TRBV4-3	many	TGCGCCAGCAGCACCGGGGACAGGGACGGGGAGCTGTTTTTT	CASSTGDRDGELFF
TRBJ1-2	.	TRBV29-1	.	TGCAGCGTTGGTGAAGACAACTATGGCTACACCTTC	CSVGEDNYGYTF
TRBJ2-7	.	TRBV7-8	.	TGTGCCAGCAGCCCACGTGAAACCGGGACATTGTTCGAGCAGTACTTC	CASSPRETGTLFEQYF
TRBJ2-1	.	TRBV5-1	.	TGCGCCAGCAGCTTGGATTGGCAGGGCCCCAACAATGAGCAGTTCTTC	CASSLDWQGPNNEQFF
TRBJ2-3	.	TRBV7-9	few	TGTGCCAGCAGCTTAGCTATTAGCACAGATACGCAGTATTTT	CASSLAISTDTQYF
TRBJ1-2	.	TRBV20-1	many	TGCAGTGCCGCCACCCGACCGGGGACCGAGGGAGGCTACACCTTC	CSAATRPGTEGGYTF
TRBJ1-1	.	TRBV6-5	.	TGTGCCAGCAGAAGGGACGGACAGAACACTGAAGCTTTCTTT	CASRRDGQNTEAFF
TRBJ2-3	.	TRBV29-1	few	TGCAGCGTACGACTACAGGGCCGGACGCAGTATTTT	CSVRLQGRTQYF
TRBJ2-5	.	TRBV7-9	many	TGTGCCAGCAGCTTGCCCAAAACTGGGGGTCTACCACAAGAGACCCAGTACTTC	CASSLPKTGGLPQETQYF
TRBJ1-1	.	TRBV5-4	once	TGTGCCAGCAGCCCAACGAGGGGGGCCGTGAACACTGAAGCTTTCTTT	CASSPTRGAVNTEAFF
TRBJ2-5	.	TRBV7-2	many	TGTGCCAGCAACTCCGGGACAAAGGGGACCCAGTACTTC	CASNSGTKGTQYF
TRBJ2-5	.	TRBV15	few	TGTGCCACCAGCAGGGCCCTATTAGGGGGCCAAGAGACCCAGTACTTC	CATSRALLGGQETQYF
TRBJ1-2	.	TRBV6-5	many	TGTGCCAGCAGTCCGGCGACAGGAGGCGCCGGAGGCGACACCTTC	CASSPATGGAGGDTF
TRBJ2-3	.	TRBV5-1	.	TGCGCCAGCAGCTCCATGGGGACTCCCACAGATACGCAGTATTTT	CASSSMGTPTDTQYF
TRBJ1-3	.	TRBV7-6	few	TGTGCCAGCAGCTTAGCGGCGGGGTCAGGGGCTGGAAACACCATATATTTT	CASSLAAGSGAGNTIYF
TRBJ2-7	.	TRBV7-2	many	TGTGCCAGCAGCCCACAAACGGGGTACGAGCAGTACTTC	CASSPQTGYEQYF
TRBJ1-4	TRBD1	TRBV29-1	.	TGCAGCGCCGGGACAGGGCGTGAAAAACTGTTTTTT	CSAGTGREKLFF
TRBJ2-1	.	TRBV12-3/TRBV12-4	many	TGTGCCAGCAGCCGGGGCGGGCGCTCCTACAATGAGCAGTTCTTC	CASSRGGRSYNEQFF
TRBJ2-5	.	TRBV3-2	few	TGTGCCAGCAGCCAACCCACAGGGGATGCAAAAGAGACCCAGTACTTC	CASSQPTGDAKETQYF
TRBJ2-2	TRBD2	TRBV5-1	many	TGCGCCAGCAGCTTCCTCCAGCGGGGGGCTACGAACACCGGGGAGCTGTTTTTT	CASSFLQRGATNTGELFF
TRBJ1-4	.	TRBV28	.	TGTGCCAGCAGTTTGGGGCGAACAGCGGGGAATCGGAAACTGTTTTTT	CASSLGRTAGNRKLFF
TRBJ1-2	.	TRBV18	few	TGTGCCAGCTCACCCGACGGTGGATATGGCTACACCTTC	CASSPDGGYGYTF
TRBJ2-1	.	TRBV30	few	TGTGCCTGGAGTGGAGGGCATTGGCAGTTCTTC	CAWSGGHWQFF
TRBJ1-4	.	TRBV6-6	.	TGTGCCAGCGCTTCCGGGACGTCGAATGAAAAACTGTTTTTT	CASASGTSNEKLFF
TRBJ2-7	.	TRBV15	few	TGTGCCACCAGCAGAGAAGCCCCCCCCTCCGAGCAGTACTTC	CATSREAPPSEQYF
TRBJ1-4	TRBD1	TRBV19	few	TGTGCCAGTAGGGGGACAGGATCTAATGAAAAACTGTTTTTT	CASRGTGSNEKLFF
TRBJ1-6	.	TRBV28	many	TGTGCCAGCAGTTTCCCTGACGCCGTGGGTAATTCACCCCTCCACTTT	CASSFPDAVGNSPLHF
TRBJ1-2	.	TRBV6-6	few	TGTGCCAGCGCCCCCCGGGCAGCGAACAACTATGGCTACACCTTC	CASAPRAANNYGYTF
TRBJ2-1	.	TRBV10-3	many	TGTGCCACCGCGAAGGGAGAATACAATGAGCAGTTCTTC	CATAKGEYNEQFF
TRBJ1-5	.	TRBV11-2	.	TGTGCCAGCAGCTTGGGTATTAGCAATCAGCCCCAGCATTTT	CASSLGISNQPQHF
TRBJ1-1	.	TRBV10-3	many	TGTGCCATCACAGACAGAACGAACACTGAAGCTTTCTTT	CAITDRTNTEAFF
TRBJ2-3	.	TRBV6-2/TRBV6-3	.	TGTGCCAGCAGTTACGCCCCCACGGCCTACACAGATACGCAGTATTTT	CASSYAPTAYTDTQYF
TRBJ2-4	TRBD2	TRBV9	many	TGTGCCAGCAGCGACGGGACTAGCGGGGCGAAAAAGTACTTC	CASSDGTSGAKKYF
TRBJ2-1	.	TRBV11-2	many	TGTGCCAGCAGCTTAGACGAGGAATCCTACAATGAGCAGTTCTTC	CASSLDEESYNEQFF
TRBJ2-5	.	TRBV3-1	.	TGTGCCAGCAGCCATCCCCTGGAGACCCAGTACTTC	CASSHPLETQYF
TRBJ2-7	TRBD1	TRBV20-1	few	TGCAGTGCCAAAAATCCGGGACAGGGCCGGTACGAGCAGTACTTC	CSAKNPGQGRYEQYF
TRBJ2-2	TRBD2	TRBV5-5	many	TGTGCCAGCAGCTCGGGACTAGCAAACACCGGGGAGCTGTTTTTT	CASSSGLANTGELFF
TRBJ2-3	.	TRBV27	.	TGTGCCAGCAGCATCCTGGGAGGTACGCAGTATTTT	CASSILGGTQYF
TRBJ2-1	.	TRBV21-1	many	TGTGCCAGCCGGGACTGCAATGAGCAGTTCTTC	CASRDCNEQFF